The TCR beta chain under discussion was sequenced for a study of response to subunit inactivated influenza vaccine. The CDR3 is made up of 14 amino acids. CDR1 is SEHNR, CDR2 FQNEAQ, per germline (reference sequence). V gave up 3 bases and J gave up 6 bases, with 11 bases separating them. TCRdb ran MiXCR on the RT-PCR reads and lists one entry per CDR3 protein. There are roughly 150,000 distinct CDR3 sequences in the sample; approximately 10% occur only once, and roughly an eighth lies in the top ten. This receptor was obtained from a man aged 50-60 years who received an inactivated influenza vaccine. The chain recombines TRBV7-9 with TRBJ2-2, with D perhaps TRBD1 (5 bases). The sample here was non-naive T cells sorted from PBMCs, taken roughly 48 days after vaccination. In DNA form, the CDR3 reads TGTGCCAGCAGCTTGTACAGGAAGGCCGGGGAGCTGTTTTTT. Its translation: CASSLYRKAGELFF.